Many counts were recorded for the clone carrying this TCR beta chain. This entry belongs to a study of T cell repertoires in cytomegalovirus infection. TCRdb ran MiXCR on the reads and lists one entry per CDR3 protein. The sample lists some 440,000 distinct CDR3 sequences; approximately 31% were seen once. This CDR3 comprises 14 residues. Between the trimmed V and J ends, which lost 4 bases and 4 bases, there was a span of 8 bases. Germline CDR1 MGHDK, CDR2 SYGVNS. The sample comprised PBMCs. The gene calls are TRBV25-1 and TRBJ1-6; unclear D gene. This receptor was identified in a human donor in good health (CMV status not recorded). Some clones in this sample may be carry-over from other donors' samples. The CDR3 sequence: CASSGGGYNSPLHF. The CDR3 region has the DNA TGTGCCAGCAGTGGAGGAGGGTATAATTCACCCCTCCACTTT.